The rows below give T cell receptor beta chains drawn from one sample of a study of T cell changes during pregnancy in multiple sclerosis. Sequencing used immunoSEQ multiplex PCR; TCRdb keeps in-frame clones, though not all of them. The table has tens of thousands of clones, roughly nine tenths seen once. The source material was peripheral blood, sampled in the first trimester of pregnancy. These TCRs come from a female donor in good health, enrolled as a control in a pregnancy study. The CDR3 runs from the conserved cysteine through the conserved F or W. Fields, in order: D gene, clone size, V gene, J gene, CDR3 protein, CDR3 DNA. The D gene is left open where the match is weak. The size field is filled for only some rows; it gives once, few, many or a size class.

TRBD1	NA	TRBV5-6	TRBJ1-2	CASSWGQAINYGYTF	TGTGCCAGCAGTTGGGGACAGGCGATTAACTATGGCTACACCTTC
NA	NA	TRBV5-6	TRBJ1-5	CASSLRDGDYNQPQHF	TGTGCCAGCAGCTTGCGGGACGGGGACTACAATCAGCCCCAGCATTTT
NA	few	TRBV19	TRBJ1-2	CAARGGLGKDYGYTF	TGTGCCGCGCGCGGGGGTCTAGGGAAGGACTATGGCTACACCTTC
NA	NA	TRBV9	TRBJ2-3	CASSGYRELDTQYF	TGTGCCAGCAGCGGTTACAGGGAGTTAGATACGCAGTATTTT
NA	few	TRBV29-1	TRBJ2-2	CSVPTANTGELFF	TGCAGCGTGCCAACAGCAAACACCGGGGAGCTGTTTTTT
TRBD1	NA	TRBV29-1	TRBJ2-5	CSVPRDSQETQYF	TGCAGCGTTCCCCGGGACAGCCAAGAGACCCAGTACTTC
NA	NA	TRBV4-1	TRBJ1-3	CASSLVAGGATSGNTIYF	TGCGCCAGCAGCCTCGTGGCGGGGGGGGCCACCTCTGGAAACACCATATATTTT
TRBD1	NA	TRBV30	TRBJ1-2	CAWRPGQALGYTF	TGTGCCTGGAGGCCCGGACAGGCGCTTGGCTACACCTTC
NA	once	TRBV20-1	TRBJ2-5	CSASSGETQYF	TGCAGTGCTAGCTCGGGTGAGACCCAGTACTTC
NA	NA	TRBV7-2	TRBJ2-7	CASGQGFGSYEQYF	TGTGCCTCCGGGCAGGGGTTCGGCTCCTACGAGCAGTACTTC
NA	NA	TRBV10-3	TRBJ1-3	CANDISGNTIYF	TGTGCCAACGACATCTCTGGAAACACCATATATTTT
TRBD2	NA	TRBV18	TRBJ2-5	CASSPFPSGGPQETQYF	TGTGCCAGCTCACCGTTCCCTAGCGGGGGCCCCCAAGAGACCCAGTACTTC
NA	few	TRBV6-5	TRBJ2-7	CASSYSMGSSYEQYF	TGTGCCAGCAGTTACTCGATGGGCAGCTCCTACGAGCAGTACTTC
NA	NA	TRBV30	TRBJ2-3	CAWSVGGTADTQYF	TGTGCCTGGAGTGTAGGAGGGACCGCAGATACGCAGTATTTT
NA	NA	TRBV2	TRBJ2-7	CASREPGTLGHEQYF	TGTGCCAGCAGGGAACCCGGGACTTTGGGCCACGAGCAGTACTTC
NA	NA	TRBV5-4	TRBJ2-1	CASSLELISYNEQFF	TGTGCCAGCAGCTTGGAGCTCATCTCCTACAATGAGCAGTTCTTC
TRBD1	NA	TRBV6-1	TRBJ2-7	CASTFRGLDEQYF	TGTGCCAGCACATTCAGGGGGCTGGACGAGCAGTACTTC
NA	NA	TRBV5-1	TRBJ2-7	CASSPEGHYLNEQYF	TGCGCCAGCAGCCCTGAGGGACACTATCTTAACGAGCAGTACTTC
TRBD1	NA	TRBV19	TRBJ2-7	CASRGTGGAYEQYF	TGTGCCAGTAGGGGGACAGGAGGAGCCTACGAGCAGTACTTC
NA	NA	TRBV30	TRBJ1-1	CAWSVDWNTEAFF	TGTGCCTGGAGTGTTGACTGGAACACTGAAGCTTTCTTT
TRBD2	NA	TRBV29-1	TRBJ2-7	CSVEIRGRGRKESYEQYF	TGCAGCGTTGAAATCCGGGGGAGGGGACGGAAGGAATCCTACGAGCAGTACTTC
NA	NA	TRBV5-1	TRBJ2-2	CASSLDRNTGELFF	TGCGCCAGCAGCTTAGACAGGAACACCGGGGAGCTGTTTTTT
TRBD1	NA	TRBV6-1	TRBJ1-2	CASRVAGTGFGYTF	TGTGCCAGCAGGGTTGCCGGGACAGGGTTTGGCTACACCTTC
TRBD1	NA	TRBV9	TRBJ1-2	CASSATGGAHGYTF	TGTGCCAGCAGCGCTACAGGGGGAGCGCACGGCTACACCTTC
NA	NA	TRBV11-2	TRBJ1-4	CASSLEGLGNEKLFF	TGTGCCAGCAGCTTAGAGGGGCTCGGGAATGAAAAACTGTTTTTT
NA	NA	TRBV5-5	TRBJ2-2	CASSAPIATGELFF	TGTGCCAGCAGCGCGCCAATTGCCACCGGGGAGCTGTTTTTT
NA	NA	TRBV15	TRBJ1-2	CATSIQALYGYTF	TGTGCCACCAGCATCCAGGCCCTCTATGGCTACACCTTC
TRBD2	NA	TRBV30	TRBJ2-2	CAWDRLAGDGELFF	TGTGCCTGGGATAGACTAGCGGGGGACGGGGAGCTGTTTTTT
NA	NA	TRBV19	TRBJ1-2	CASREFYGYTF	TGTGCCAGTCGGGAATTCTATGGCTACACCTTC
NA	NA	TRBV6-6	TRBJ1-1	CASSSPPGVGTEAFF	TGTGCCAGCAGTTCCCCCCCGGGGGTTGGGACTGAAGCTTTCTTT
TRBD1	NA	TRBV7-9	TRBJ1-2	CASSLGRGQGLPPDYGYTF	TGTGCCAGCAGCTTAGGGAGGGGACAGGGCTTACCCCCGGACTATGGCTACACCTTC
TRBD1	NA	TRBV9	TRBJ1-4	CASSPGGRDRNEKLFF	TGTGCCAGCAGCCCAGGGGGGAGGGACAGGAACGAAAAACTGTTTTTT
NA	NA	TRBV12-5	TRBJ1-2	CASGRPGVGYTF	TGTGCTAGTGGCAGGCCAGGGGTCGGCTACACCTTC
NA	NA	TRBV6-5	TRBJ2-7	CASSPGVTQSYEQYF	TGTGCCAGCAGTCCGGGAGTTACCCAATCCTACGAGCAGTACTTC
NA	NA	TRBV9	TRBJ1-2	CASSVAGEFNYGYTF	TGTGCCAGCAGCGTAGCAGGGGAGTTTAACTATGGCTACACCTTC
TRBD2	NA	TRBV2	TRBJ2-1	CGCGGGNEQFF	TGTGGCTGCGGGGGGGGAAATGAGCAGTTCTTC
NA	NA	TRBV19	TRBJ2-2	CASSDPGERTGELFF	TGTGCCAGTAGTGATCCAGGGGAGAGGACCGGGGAGCTGTTTTTT
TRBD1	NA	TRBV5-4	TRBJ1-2	CASSLGQGVDYGYTF	TGTGCCAGCAGCTTAGGACAGGGAGTTGACTATGGCTACACCTTC
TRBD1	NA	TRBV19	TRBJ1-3	CASLRTGERNTIYF	TGTGCCAGTCTCCGGACAGGGGAGAGAAACACCATATATTTT
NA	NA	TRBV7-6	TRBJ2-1	CASSPQEGINEQFF	TGTGCCAGCAGCCCGCAGGAGGGGATTAATGAGCAGTTCTTC
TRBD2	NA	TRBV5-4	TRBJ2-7	CASSAGGMGYEQYF	TGTGCCAGCTCAGCGGGGGGAATGGGGTACGAGCAGTACTTC
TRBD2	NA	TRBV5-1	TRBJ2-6	CASSRGLAGGPGANVLTF	TGCGCCAGCAGCCGGGGACTAGCGGGAGGACCTGGGGCCAACGTCCTGACTTTC
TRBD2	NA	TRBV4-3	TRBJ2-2	CASSQETRTSFTGELFF	TGCGCCAGCAGCCAAGAAACCCGGACTAGTTTCACCGGGGAGCTGTTTTTT
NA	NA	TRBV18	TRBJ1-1	CASSRERNTEAFF	TGTGCCAGCTCCCGGGAGAGGAACACTGAAGCTTTCTTT
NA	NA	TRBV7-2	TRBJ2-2	CASSLGGYTGELFF	TGTGCCAGCAGCTTAGGGGGCTACACCGGGGAGCTGTTTTTT
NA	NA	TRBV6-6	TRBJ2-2	CASSYATNTGELFF	TGTGCCAGCAGTTACGCGACTAACACCGGGGAGCTGTTTTTT
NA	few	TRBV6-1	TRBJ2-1	CASTQAEEGYNEQFF	TGTGCCAGCACCCAAGCGGAAGAGGGCTACAATGAGCAGTTCTTC
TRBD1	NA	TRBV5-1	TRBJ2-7	CASSLGTGAYEQYF	TGCGCCAGCAGCTTGGGGACAGGAGCCTACGAGCAGTACTTC
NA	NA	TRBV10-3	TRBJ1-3	CAISEREGRNTIYF	TGTGCCATCAGTGAGCGGGAAGGTCGGAACACCATATATTTT
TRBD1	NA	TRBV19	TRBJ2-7	CASSFNRDRGHEQYF	TGTGCCAGTAGTTTCAACCGGGACAGGGGGCATGAGCAGTACTTC
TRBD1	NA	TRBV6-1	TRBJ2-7	CASSDRDRGSYEQYF	TGTGCCAGCAGTGACCGGGACAGGGGTTCCTACGAGCAGTACTTC
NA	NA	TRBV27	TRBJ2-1	CATSRGSLYNEQFF	TGTGCCACCAGTCGAGGGTCCCTATACAATGAGCAGTTCTTC
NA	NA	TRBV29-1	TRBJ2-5	CSARTGPETQYF	TGCAGCGCCCGGACTGGGCCAGAGACCCAGTACTTC
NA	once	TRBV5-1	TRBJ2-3	CASNPLAGGDTQYF	TGCGCCAGCAATCCACTAGCAGGGGGGGATACGCAGTATTTT
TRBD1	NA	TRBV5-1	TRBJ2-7	CASSQGRDRVEQYF	TGCGCCAGCAGTCAGGGCCGGGACAGGGTCGAGCAGTACTTC
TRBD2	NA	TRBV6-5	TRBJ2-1	CASSYSGGASGSYQFF	TGTGCCAGCAGTTACAGTGGAGGTGCTAGCGGGAGTTATCAGTTCTTC
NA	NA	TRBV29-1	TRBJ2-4	CTTTGPAKNIQYF	TGCACCACCACAGGCCCAGCCAAAAACATTCAGTACTTC
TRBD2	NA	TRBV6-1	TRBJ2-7	CASSEGGDVGTSIVVYEQYF	TGTGCCAGCAGTGAAGGGGGTGACGTAGGGACTAGCATCGTAGTCTACGAGCAGTACTTC
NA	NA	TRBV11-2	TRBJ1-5	CASSLEAGFNQPQHF	TGTGCCAGCAGCTTAGAAGCAGGCTTCAATCAGCCCCAGCATTTT
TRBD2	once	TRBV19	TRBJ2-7	CASSTSGTYEQYF	TGTGCCAGTAGTACTAGCGGGACCTACGAGCAGTACTTC